This passage covers 30 T cell receptor beta chains from one sample sequenced in a study of human T cells and chemical hapten exposure. Each CDR3 protein gets one entry after TCRdb re-called the RACE reads with MiXCR. The table includes about 140,000 distinct CDR3 sequences, about an eighth detected once. Described time point: patch test 2, 6 weeks after DPC sensitization. Treatment specified: therapeutic diphenylcyclopropenone sensitization with weekly scalp DPC. Sequenced here: whole blood, sampled in connection with sensitization to the hapten diphenylcyclopropenone (DPC). These receptors were taken from a woman aged 45 to 65 with alopecia areata. Some clones in this sample may be carry-over from other donors' samples.

This clonotype was seen more than once but under ten times. This chain links TRBV29-1 with TRBJ2-7; 8 bases line up with TRBD1. Germline loops: CDR1 SQVTM, CDR2 ANQGSEA. The CDR3 is made up of 14 amino acids. The V gene end was trimmed by 6 bases and the J gene end by 3 bases; junction bases not matched to a gene: 10. The chain's CDR3 is CSVIPRQGNYEQYF. The CDR3 nucleotides are TGCAGCGTAATCCCGAGACAGGGGAACTACGAGCAGTACTTC.

In this sample, this clonotype turned up a few times. This chain joins TRBV29-1 and TRBJ1-3; D unresolved. The CDR3 loop spans 14 amino acids. Trimming removed 4 bases at V and 0 bases at J, with 10 bases between. CDR1 is SQVTM and CDR2 is ANQGSEA in the germline V gene. The CDR3 coding sequence is TGCAGCGTTGTCTCCCGCGACTCTGGAAACACCATATATTTT. Translation gives CSVVSRDSGNTIYF.

This clonotype showed up many times. The chain is built from TRBV7-9 and TRBJ2-1; D possibly matches TRBD1 or TRBD2 (6 bases each). CDR1 and CDR2 (germline): SEHNR, FQNEAQ (reference sequence). Trimming removed 4 bases from V and 10 bases from J, with 17 bases in between. The CDR3 spans 14 residues. The CDR3 region is CASSSPQEGGEQFF. The CDR3 region has the DNA TGTGCCAGCAGCTCACCCCAGGAAGGGGGGGAGCAGTTCTTC.

The rearrangement joins TRBV11-2 to TRBJ2-3; D possibly corresponds to TRBD2 (5 bases). V was shortened by 1 base and J by 0 bases, with 11 bases between the two germline ends. This CDR3 is 16 amino acids long. CDR1 and CDR2 from the germline V gene are SGHAT and FQNNGV. CDR3 residues: CASSLGLALSTDTQYF. DNA of the CDR3: TGTGCCAGCAGCTTAGGCCTAGCCCTCAGCACAGATACGCAGTATTTT.

J is TRBJ2-1 and V is TRBV6-4; D might be TRBD2 (6 bases). The V end was cut by 11 bases, the J end by 4 bases, with 18 bases between. The CDR3 spans 14 residues. Germline V lookup: CDR1 MRHNA, CDR2 SNTAGT. The CDR3 coding sequence is TGTGCCGGGTCCCCTAGCGAAGGGTACAATGAGCAGTTCTTC. Its translation is CAGSPSEGYNEQFF.

This clonotype has at least ten counts. The chain joins TRBV12-3 or TRBV12-4 to TRBJ2-2; 7 nucleotides align to TRBD2. The CDR3 extends over 15 amino acids. J lost 5 bases, V lost 0 bases, and 3 bases had no gene match. CDR3: CASSLAGGLTGELFF. In DNA form, the CDR3 reads TGTGCCAGCAGTTTAGCGGGAGGGTTGACCGGGGAGCTGTTTTTT.

The chain recombines TRBV7-9 with TRBJ1-4; D gene uncertain. V was trimmed by 2 bases and J by 13 bases, leaving 14 bases between them. The germline CDR1 and CDR2 sequences are SEHNR and FQNEAQ (reference sequence). CDR3 length: 13 residues. The CDR3 protein is CASSLKVGGGLFF. For the CDR3, the DNA is TGTGCCAGCAGCTTAAAGGTCGGAGGAGGACTGTTTTTT.

The chain carries TRBV20-1 and TRBJ2-3, with a weak D call TRBD2 (5 bases). Deletions cut 0 bases from V and 0 bases from J, with 10 bases between. Germline V lookup: CDR1 DFQATT, CDR2 SNEGSKA (reference sequence). This CDR3 has 15 residues. The CDR3 is CSAREEGRSTDTQYF. In DNA form, the CDR3 reads TGCAGTGCTAGAGAAGAGGGCAGAAGCACAGATACGCAGTATTTT.

The rearrangement links TRBV28 to TRBJ2-7, with TRBD1 matching 7 bases. The CDR3 is 14 residues long. V lost 4 bases and J lost 6; bases outside the gene matches: 9. Germline V gives CDR1 MDHEN, CDR2 SYDVKM. CDR3 coding DNA: TGTGCCAGCAGTTCCCCGACAGGGCTTAGCGAGCAGTACTTC. Translating gives CASSSPTGLSEQYF.

In nucleotides, the CDR3 is TGTGCCAGTCTTGCCTCCGGGACAGTAAGCAATCAGCCCCAGCATTTT. Encoded protein: CASLASGTVSNQPQHF. J is TRBJ1-5 and V is TRBV27; TRBD1 agrees at 7 bases. With V trimmed by 9 bases and J by 1 base, 12 bases remained unmatched. The germline CDR1 and CDR2 sequences are MNHEY and SMNVEV (reference sequence). The CDR3 extends over 16 amino acids.

This clonotype was seen only a few times. The V gene is TRBV14, the J gene TRBJ1-1; D ambiguous. There are 16 residues in the CDR3. Germline V lookup: CDR1 SGHDN, CDR2 FVKESK. Trimming took off 1 base at V and 2 bases at J, with 14 bases between the two ends. The DNA for the CDR3 is TGTGCCAGCAGCCAAGTCGCTCGATCCCTAAACACTGAAGCTTTCTTT. Protein: CASSQVARSLNTEAFF.

This clonotype was counted between two and nine times. V usage is TRBV2 and J usage is TRBJ2-1; the D gene is possibly TRBD2 (7 bases). The CDR3 contains 15 residues. Germline-derived CDR1 and CDR2 are SNHLY and FYNNEI. V lost 3 bases and J lost 8, with 17 bases in between. Here the CDR3 DNA reads TGTGCCAGCAGTGACAACCTAGCGGAGGGGGATGAGCAGTTCTTC. The encoded protein is CASSDNLAEGDEQFF.

This clonotype was detected many times. The chain joins TRBV11-2 to TRBJ2-3; 8 positions match TRBD1. Germline CDR1 SGHAT, CDR2 FQNNGV. The ends lost 2 bases at V and 4 bases at J; junction bases unmatched: 2. The CDR3 is 14 amino acids. The CDR3 is CASSLSGGPDTQYF. In nucleotides, the CDR3 is TGTGCCAGCAGCTTATCAGGGGGCCCAGATACGCAGTATTTT.

The chain uses TRBV3-1 and TRBJ2-7; TRBD2 matches at 8 bases. The CDR3 consists of 17 residues. Germline V gene lookup returns CDR1 LGHDT and CDR2 YNNKEL (reference sequence). V gave up 0 bases and J gave up 1 base; unmatched junction bases: 8. CDR3 coding DNA: TGTGCCAGCAGCCAAGATAAGGTTGCTAGCGGGTCCTACGAGCAGTACTTC. It translates to CASSQDKVASGSYEQYF.

This clonotype was seen ten or more times. The chain recombines TRBV7-9 with TRBJ2-7, with TRBD1 matching over 12 bases. This CDR3 region has 20 residues. CDR1 SEHNR and CDR2 FQNEAQ come from the germline V gene (reference sequence). The J segment lost 1 base and the V segment lost 3 bases, leaving 16 bases of the junction unmatched. The CDR3: CASSFPGTGGRSPRSYEQYF. DNA of the CDR3: TGTGCCAGCAGCTTTCCCGGGACAGGGGGCCGCAGCCCACGGTCCTACGAGCAGTACTTC.

This clonotype was counted between two and nine times. This sequence joins TRBV28 and TRBJ2-2; D possibly matches TRBD1 or TRBD2 (5 bases each). The ends were cut back, 8 bases at V and 7 bases at J, with 11 bases in the middle. From germline, CDR1 is MDHEN and CDR2 SYDVKM. The CDR3 spans 12 residues. DNA of the CDR3: TGTGCCAGCCGAGGGGTTAGCGGGGAGCTGTTTTTT. Amino acid sequence: CASRGVSGELFF. Combining the CDR3 with reference TRBV28 and TRBJ2-2 gives the whole variable domain DVKVTQSSRYLVKRTGEKVFLECVQDMDHENMFWYRQDPGLGLRLIYFSYDVKMKEKGDIPEGYSVSREKKERFSLILESASTNQTSMYLCASRGVSGELFFGEGSRLTVL.

This clonotype was seen only a few times. The genes are TRBV10-1 and TRBJ1-3; TRBD1 is a possible D gene (6 bases). V shed 11 bases and J shed 0 bases, with 17 bases lying between them. Germline values: CDR1 WNHNN, CDR2 SYGVQD (reference sequence). This CDR3 spans 15 amino acids. The CDR3 DNA sequence: TGCGCCCTCTCGACGGGGGGCCTCTCTGGAAACACCATATATTTT. Translation gives CALSTGGLSGNTIYF.

The V gene is TRBV29-1, the J gene TRBJ2-5; D is perhaps TRBD2 (5 bases). Germline lookup yields CDR1 SQVTM and CDR2 ANQGSEA. V dropped 6 bases and J dropped 4 bases, with 15 bases sitting between them. The CDR3 totals 13 residues. The CDR3 reads CSVATLAGETQYF. CDR3 nucleotide sequence: TGCAGCGTCGCCACACTGGCGGGAGAGACCCAGTACTTC. Combining the CDR3 with reference TRBV29-1 and TRBJ2-5 gives the whole variable domain SAVISQKPSRDICQRGTSLTIQCQVDSQVTMMFWYRQQPGQSLTLIATANQGSEATYESGFVIDKFPISRPNLTFSTLTVSNMSPEDSSIYLCSVATLAGETQYFGPGTRLLVL.

This clonotype has a count of ten or more. The chain carries TRBV12-3 or TRBV12-4 and TRBJ2-7; TRBD1 might be the D (5 bases). The CDR3 runs to 13 residues. V was cut by 3 bases and J by 7 bases, with 13 bases left in between. CDR3 loop: CASSFRAGWEQYF. CDR3 bases: TGTGCCAGCAGTTTTCGGGCAGGGTGGGAGCAGTACTTC.

This clonotype occurred many times. The V gene is TRBV5-1, the J gene TRBJ2-2, with D possibly being TRBD1 (6 bases). CDR1 and CDR2 from the germline V gene are SGHRS and YFSETQ. This CDR3 spans 18 amino acids. Trimming stripped 1 base from V and 9 bases from J, with 25 bases between. CDR3 loop: CASSLRSQGQSSRRELFF. The CDR3 bases are TGCGCCAGCAGCTTGAGGTCCCAGGGGCAGTCCTCAAGGAGGGAGCTGTTTTTT.

The gene calls are TRBV7-2 and TRBJ2-5; weak D call: TRBD1 (8 bases). CDR1 is SGHTA and CDR2 is FQGNSA in the germline V gene. The V end was cut by 7 bases, the J end by 3 bases, with 24 bases between. The CDR3 is made up of 17 amino acids. CDR3 region: CASTKRVRTGTKETQYF. The CDR3 DNA reads as TGTGCCAGCACCAAAAGGGTTCGGACAGGGACTAAAGAGACCCAGTACTTC.

This clonotype was observed many times. The genes are TRBV18 and TRBJ2-2, with 11 bases that match TRBD2. Germline V CDR1 and CDR2: KGHSH, LQKENI. The CDR3 sequence is 18 residues long. V shed 0 bases and J 0 bases; nucleotides not matched to a gene: 3. The CDR3 loop is CASSPPSGRAANTGELFF. For the CDR3, the DNA is TGTGCCAGCTCACCACCTAGCGGGAGGGCCGCGAACACCGGGGAGCTGTTTTTT.

This clonotype was seen repeatedly, ten times or more. The chain recombines TRBV19 with TRBJ2-1; D might be TRBD1 or TRBD2, each matching 5 bases. Germline lookup yields CDR1 LNHDA and CDR2 SQIVND (reference sequence). CDR3 length: 16 amino acids. Trimming shortened V by 7 bases and J by 6 bases, and 22 bases separated the two germline ends. CDR3 DNA: TGTGCCAGTAACACGCCCCGGGGACCCGTCGGCAATGAGCAGTTCTTC. Protein product: CASNTPRGPVGNEQFF.

This clonotype was detected only a few times. The genes are TRBV12-3 or TRBV12-4 and TRBJ1-1; the match to TRBD1 covers 7 bases. Losses at the gene ends were 6 bases for V and 6 bases for J; bases not matched to a gene: 10. This CDR3 is 14 amino acids long. DNA for the CDR3: TGTGCCAGCAGACCGACAGGGACATACGCTGAAGCTTTCTTT. Encoded protein: CASRPTGTYAEAFF.

A few counts support this clonotype. V usage is TRBV15 and J usage is TRBJ1-4; no firm D call. Germline values: CDR1 LNHNV, CDR2 YYDKDF (reference sequence). V lost 1 base to trimming and J lost 7 bases, with 7 bases between them. CDR3 size: 13 residues. CDR3: CATSRVPSEKLFF. The CDR3 coding sequence is TGTGCCACCAGCAGAGTGCCATCTGAAAAACTGTTTTTT.

The table lists this clonotype with a few counts. V and J are TRBV12-5 and TRBJ1-1; D is unclear. The CDR3 sequence is 15 residues long. The V gene lost 5 bases and the J gene lost 0 bases, with 13 bases spanning the gap. CDR1 and CDR2 from the germline V gene are LGHNT and FRNRAP. The CDR3 region is CASGPLPGLNTEAFF. CDR3 nucleotide sequence: TGTGCTAGTGGTCCCCTTCCCGGTCTGAACACTGAAGCTTTCTTT.

Ten or more counts support this clonotype. The V gene is TRBV6-1, the J gene TRBJ2-7, with D unresolved. Between the trimmed V and J ends, which lost 10 bases and 5 bases, there was a span of 21 bases. CDR3 length: 14 amino acids. Germline lookup yields CDR1 MNHNS and CDR2 SASEGT. The CDR3 region is CAISKGPLRDEQYF. CDR3 DNA: TGTGCCATCAGCAAAGGGCCTCTTAGGGACGAGCAGTACTTC.

The gene calls are TRBV4-3 and TRBJ2-1; 10 nucleotides match TRBD2. The CDR3 runs 15 residues. Trimming at V came to 0 bases and at J to 14 bases, leaving 10 bases not matched to a gene. CDR1 is LGHNA and CDR2 is YSLEER in the germline V gene. In nucleotides, the CDR3 is TGCGCCAGCAGCCAAGATATGAGCGGGAGGGCCTTTAAGTTCTTC. It yields the protein CASSQDMSGRAFKFF.

DNA for the CDR3: TGTGCCAGCAGCTTTGGGGGGCACCGCTACACCTTC. It codes for CASSFGGHRYTF. The J gene is TRBJ1-2, the V gene TRBV7-6; D may be TRBD1 (6 bases). The CDR3 sequence is 12 residues long. The ends were cut back, 3 bases at V and 9 bases at J, with 11 bases in the middle. CDR1 is SGHVS, CDR2 FNYEAQ, per germline.

The chain combines TRBV6-1 with TRBJ1-2, with D uncertain. V was cut by 5 bases and J by 7 bases, with 14 bases left in between. Looked up from germline, CDR1 is MNHNS and CDR2 is SASEGT. This CDR3 comprises 13 residues. CDR3: CASSQEGLGGYTF. For the CDR3, the DNA is TGTGCCAGCAGTCAGGAAGGGCTCGGTGGCTACACCTTC.